This T cell receptor beta chain appears in the sequencing data of a study of OX40 agonist ivuxolimab in advanced cancers. Overall study context: Participants, 82.7% male, averaged roughly 59 years of age, ranging from about 23 to 90. Three patients got partial responses; one had hepatocellular carcinoma and two had cutaneous melanoma.

The data were produced by immunoSEQ multiplex PCR, yet TCRdb's version contains in-frame clones alone and is incomplete. Altogether roughly 100,000 clones are present, around 91% being singletons, with the ten largest covering around 1.6%. This CDR3 has 11 amino acids. CDR1 is SGHTS, CDR2 YDEGEE, per germline. Trimming pared 4 bases from V and 6 bases from J, leaving 6 bases between. The investigators sampled blood at baseline, at cycle 4 day 1, and at cycle 7 day 1. V is TRBV5-8 and J is TRBJ2-3; D call uncertain. The starting material was CD4+ or CD8+ T cells sorted from blood, obtained in a trial of the OX40 agonist ivuxolimab. This TCR came from an adult with an advanced solid tumor such as melanoma, head and neck, liver or kidney cancer. The CDR3 DNA is TGTGCCAGCAGCGCTACGGATACGCAGTATTTT. Protein product: CASSATDTQYF.